This TCR beta chain stems from a study of tumor-infiltrating lymphocytes in primary liver carcinoma. For the study at large: Ages ranged from 30 to 69, with HCC or mixed HCC-cholangiocarcinoma. Overall study findings and caveats: There were only about 8-25% of top clones found in all five tumor regions. Tumor region pairs showed greater overlap than either tumor-adjacent or tumor-blood pairs did.

As regards this clonotype: Its antigen is unidentified. A junction boundary mismatches the germline segment, possibly from a read error.

Starting material of 500 ng total RNA yielded TCR beta cDNA via a constant-region primer. Slightly modified ARM-PCR, run as three nested multiplex PCR rounds, produced the TCR beta libraries. Two initial PCR rounds of around 10 cycles each paired TRBV1-TRBV30 forward primers with a C-beta reverse primer. TCRdb passed the multiplex PCR reads through MiXCR, listing each CDR3 protein once. The data show about 100,000 distinct CDR3 sequences, with around 66% seen just once and around 12% held by the top ten. Co-extracted RNA and DNA came from approximately 20-30 mg of unsorted bulk tissue. All patients had surgically resected primary liver carcinoma. In germline, CDR1 is WSHSY, CDR2 SAAADI. CDR3 length: 13 amino acids.

The TCR was taken from a woman aged 55-75 years with primary liver carcinoma and hepatitis B virus infection. J is TRBJ2-5 and V is TRBV10-2; no reliable D call. Sequencing was performed on liver tumor tissue from sampling region 2. Regarding subset: tumor region T2, inferior pole. DNA of the CDR3: TGCGCCAGCTGCCTTGGCGGCCAAGGGACCCAGTACTTC. It is translated as CASCLGGQGTQYF.